The entry below describes one T cell receptor (beta chain). This CDR3 comprises 16 residues. V was clipped by 5 bases and J by 6 bases, with 20 bases between them. In germline, CDR1 is LNHDA, CDR2 SQIVND (reference sequence). These data belong to a study of blood T cell repertoires in COVID-19. Looking at the study overall: The United States, Italy and Spain were the sources of the acute and convalescent COVID-19 samples. PBMCs, B-cell-depleted T cells, or T cells were the source of the cDNA or gDNA that made up the material.

As processed by the authors: Amplification of reference gene primers provided the estimated nucleated cell counts. Produced via immunoSEQ multiplex PCR; TCRdb's table is partial and in-frame only. The DNA gave D and trimming, while V, J and clone size come from that table. The sample consists of about 260,000 clones, 87% of them appearing once. The TCR comes from a woman aged 45-60 years who had recovered from COVID-19. The V gene is TRBV19, the J gene TRBJ2-1, with D perhaps matching TRBD1 (6 bases). Sequences were obtained from peripheral blood. In DNA, the CDR3 is TGTGCCAGTAGTCCCAGGGGCCGTCAGCTTGCCAATGAGCAGTTCTTC. Translation: CASSPRGRQLANEQFF.